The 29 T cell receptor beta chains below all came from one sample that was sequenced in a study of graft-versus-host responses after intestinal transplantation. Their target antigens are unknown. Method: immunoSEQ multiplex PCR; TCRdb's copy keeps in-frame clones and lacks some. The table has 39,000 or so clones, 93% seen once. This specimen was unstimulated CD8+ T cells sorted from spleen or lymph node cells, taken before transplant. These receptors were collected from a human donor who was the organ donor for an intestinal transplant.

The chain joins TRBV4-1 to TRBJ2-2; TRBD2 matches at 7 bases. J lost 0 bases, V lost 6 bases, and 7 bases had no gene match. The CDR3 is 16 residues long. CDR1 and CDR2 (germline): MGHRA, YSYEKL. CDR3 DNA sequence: TGCGCCAGCAGTTGGGACGGACTAGCGAACACCGGGGAGCTGTTTTTT. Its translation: CASSWDGLANTGELFF.

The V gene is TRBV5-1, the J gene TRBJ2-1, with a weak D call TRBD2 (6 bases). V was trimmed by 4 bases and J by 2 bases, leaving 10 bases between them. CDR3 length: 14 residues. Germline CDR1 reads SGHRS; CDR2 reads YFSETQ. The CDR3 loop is CASSVSGPYNEQFF. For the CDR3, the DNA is TGCGCCAGCAGCGTGAGCGGGCCCTACAATGAGCAGTTCTTC.

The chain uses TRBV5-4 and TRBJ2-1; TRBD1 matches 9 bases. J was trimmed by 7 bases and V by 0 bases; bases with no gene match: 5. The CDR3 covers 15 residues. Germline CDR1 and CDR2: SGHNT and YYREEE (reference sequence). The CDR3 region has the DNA TGTGCCAGCAGCTTGGGGGACAGGGTCGGGAATGAGCAGTTCTTC. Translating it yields CASSLGDRVGNEQFF.

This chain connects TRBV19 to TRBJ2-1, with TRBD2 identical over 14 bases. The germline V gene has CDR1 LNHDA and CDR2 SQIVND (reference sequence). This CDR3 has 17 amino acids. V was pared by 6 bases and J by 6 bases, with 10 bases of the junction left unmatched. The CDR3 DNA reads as TGTGCCAGTAGCGAACGACTAGCGGGAGGGCCCAGCAATGAGCAGTTCTTC. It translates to CASSERLAGGPSNEQFF. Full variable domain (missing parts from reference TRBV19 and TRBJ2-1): DGGITQSPKYLFRKEGQNVTLSCEQNLNHDAMYWYRQDPGQGLRLIYYSQIVNDFQKGDIAEGYSVSREKKESFPLTVTSAQKNPTAFYLCASSERLAGGPSNEQFFGPGTRLTVL.

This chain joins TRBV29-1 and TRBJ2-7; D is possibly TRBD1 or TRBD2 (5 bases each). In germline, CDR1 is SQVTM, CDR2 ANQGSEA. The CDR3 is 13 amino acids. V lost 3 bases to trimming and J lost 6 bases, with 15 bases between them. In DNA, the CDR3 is TGCAGCGTTGAGGGGACCGCGGCCGGCGAGCAGTACTTC. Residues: CSVEGTAAGEQYF.

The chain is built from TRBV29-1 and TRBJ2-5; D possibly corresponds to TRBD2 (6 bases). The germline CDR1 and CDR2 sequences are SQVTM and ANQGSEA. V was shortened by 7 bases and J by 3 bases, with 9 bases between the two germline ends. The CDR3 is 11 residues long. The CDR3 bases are TGCAGCGCTACGGGGGAAGAGACCCAGTACTTC. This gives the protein CSATGEETQYF.

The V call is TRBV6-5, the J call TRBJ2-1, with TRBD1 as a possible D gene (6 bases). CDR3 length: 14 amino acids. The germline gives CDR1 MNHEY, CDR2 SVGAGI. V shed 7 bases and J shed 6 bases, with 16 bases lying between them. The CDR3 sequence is CASTPGVGFNEQFF. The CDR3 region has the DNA TGTGCCAGCACCCCAGGGGTAGGGTTCAATGAGCAGTTCTTC.

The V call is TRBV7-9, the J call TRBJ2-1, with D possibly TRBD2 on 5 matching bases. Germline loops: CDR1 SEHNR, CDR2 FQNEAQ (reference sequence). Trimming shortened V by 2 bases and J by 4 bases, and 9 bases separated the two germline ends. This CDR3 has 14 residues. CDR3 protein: CASSLIERYNEQFF. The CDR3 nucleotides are TGTGCCAGCAGCTTAATAGAGCGGTACAATGAGCAGTTCTTC.

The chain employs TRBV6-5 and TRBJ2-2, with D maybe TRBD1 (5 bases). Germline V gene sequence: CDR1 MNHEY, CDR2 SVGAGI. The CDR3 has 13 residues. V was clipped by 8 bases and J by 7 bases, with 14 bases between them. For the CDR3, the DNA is TGTGCCAGCCGGGCAGGGAAGGACGGGGAGCTGTTTTTT. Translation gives CASRAGKDGELFF.

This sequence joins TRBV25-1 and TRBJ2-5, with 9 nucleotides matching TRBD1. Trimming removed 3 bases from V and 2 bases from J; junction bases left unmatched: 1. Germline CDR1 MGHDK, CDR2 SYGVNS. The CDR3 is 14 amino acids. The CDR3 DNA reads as TGTGCCAGCAGTGAGGACAGGGGTCAAGAGACCCAGTACTTC. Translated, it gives CASSEDRGQETQYF. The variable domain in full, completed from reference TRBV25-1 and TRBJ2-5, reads EADIYQTPRYLVIGTGKKITLECSQTMGHDKMYWYQQDPGMELHLIHYSYGVNSTEKGDLSSESTVSRIRTEHFPLTLESARPSHTSQYLCASSEDRGQETQYFGPGTRLLVL.

The CDR3 nucleotides are TGTGCCAGCAGTCCAACAGGGGGACACTCGAACACCGGGGAGCTGTTTTTT. This codes for CASSPTGGHSNTGELFF. This rearrangement joins TRBV27 to TRBJ2-2; 8 positions agree with TRBD1. The V gene end was trimmed by 5 bases and the J gene end by 0 bases; junction bases not matched to a gene: 8. This CDR3 spans 17 amino acids. Germline V gives CDR1 MNHEY, CDR2 SMNVEV (reference sequence).

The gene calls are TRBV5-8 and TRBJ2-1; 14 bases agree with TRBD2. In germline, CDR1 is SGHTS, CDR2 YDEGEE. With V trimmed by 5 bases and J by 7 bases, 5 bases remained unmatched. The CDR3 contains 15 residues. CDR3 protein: CASRTSGRAQNEQFF. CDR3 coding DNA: TGTGCCAGCAGGACTAGCGGGAGGGCCCAGAATGAGCAGTTCTTC.

This CDR3 reads CASSLGGGGSRDEQFF. The CDR3 coding sequence is TGTGCCAGCAGCTTAGGAGGCGGCGGGAGTCGCGATGAGCAGTTCTTC. This chain connects TRBV7-2 to TRBJ2-1, with TRBD2 matching 7 bases. The CDR3 is 16 residues long. Germline V gene data show CDR1 as SGHTA and CDR2 as FQGNSA. V was clipped by 1 base and J by 8 bases; unmatched bases: 11.

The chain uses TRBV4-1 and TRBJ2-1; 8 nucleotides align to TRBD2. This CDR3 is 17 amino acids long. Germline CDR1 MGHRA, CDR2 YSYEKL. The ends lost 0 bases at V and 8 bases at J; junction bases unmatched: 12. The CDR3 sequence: CASSQDGPAGVVDEQFF. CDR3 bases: TGCGCCAGCAGCCAAGACGGGCCAGCGGGAGTAGTCGATGAGCAGTTCTTC.

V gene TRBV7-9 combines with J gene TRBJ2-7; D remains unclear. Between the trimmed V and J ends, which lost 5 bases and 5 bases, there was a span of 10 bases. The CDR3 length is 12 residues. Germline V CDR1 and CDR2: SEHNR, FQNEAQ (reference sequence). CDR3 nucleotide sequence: TGTGCCAGCAGCCCCGCTTTGGACGAGCAGTACTTC. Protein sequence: CASSPALDEQYF.

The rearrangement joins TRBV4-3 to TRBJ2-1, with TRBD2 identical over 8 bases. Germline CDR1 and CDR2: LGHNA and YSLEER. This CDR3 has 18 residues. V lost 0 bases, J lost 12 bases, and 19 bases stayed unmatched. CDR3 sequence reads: CASSQDPGGFGLAQGQFF. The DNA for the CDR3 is TGCGCCAGCAGCCAAGATCCTGGGGGATTTGGACTAGCACAAGGGCAGTTCTTC.

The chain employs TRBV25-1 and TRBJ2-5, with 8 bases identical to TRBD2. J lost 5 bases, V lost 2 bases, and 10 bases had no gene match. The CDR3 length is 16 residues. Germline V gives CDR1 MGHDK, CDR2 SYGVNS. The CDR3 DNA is TGTGCCAGCAGTGAACCGCAACGGGGGGGCGAGGAGACCCAGTACTTC. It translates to CASSEPQRGGEETQYF.

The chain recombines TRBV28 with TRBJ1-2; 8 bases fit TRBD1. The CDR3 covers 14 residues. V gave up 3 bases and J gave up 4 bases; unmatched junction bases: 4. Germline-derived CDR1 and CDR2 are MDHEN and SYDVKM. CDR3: CASSFSGQVYGYTF. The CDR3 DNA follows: TGTGCCAGCAGTTTTTCGGGACAGGTCTATGGCTACACCTTC.

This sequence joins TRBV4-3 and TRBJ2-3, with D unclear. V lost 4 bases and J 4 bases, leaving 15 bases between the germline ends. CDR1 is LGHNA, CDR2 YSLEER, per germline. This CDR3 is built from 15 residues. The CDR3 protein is CASSLVGGMADTQYF. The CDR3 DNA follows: TGCGCCAGCAGCCTCGTCGGTGGGATGGCAGATACGCAGTATTTT.

The CDR3 DNA is TGTGCCAGCAGCTTAGTTAGCGGGAGGGAGACCCAGTACTTC. Amino acids: CASSLVSGRETQYF. This chain links TRBV7-2 with TRBJ2-5, with 10 bases matching TRBD2. CDR3 size: 14 residues. J lost 5 bases, V lost 1 base, and 1 base had no gene match. Germline lookup yields CDR1 SGHTA and CDR2 FQGNSA.

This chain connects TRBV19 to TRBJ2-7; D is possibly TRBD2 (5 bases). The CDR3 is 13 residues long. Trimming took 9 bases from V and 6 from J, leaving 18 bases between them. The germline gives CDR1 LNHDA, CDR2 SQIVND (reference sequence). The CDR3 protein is CASSLHTAGEQYF. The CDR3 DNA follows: TGTGCCAGCTCTCTCCACACCGCGGGCGAGCAGTACTTC.

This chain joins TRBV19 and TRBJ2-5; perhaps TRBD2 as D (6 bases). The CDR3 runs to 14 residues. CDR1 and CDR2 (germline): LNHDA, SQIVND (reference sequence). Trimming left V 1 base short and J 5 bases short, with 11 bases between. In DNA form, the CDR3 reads TGTGCCAGTAGTATAGGGGCGGGGTGGGAGACCCAGTACTTC. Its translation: CASSIGAGWETQYF.

As DNA, the CDR3 is TGTGCCAGCAGCGTATCGACAGTGGCCTACGAGCAGTACTTC. This sequence encodes CASSVSTVAYEQYF. J is TRBJ2-7 and V is TRBV9, with D possibly matching TRBD1 (5 bases). V lost 1 base to trimming and J lost 2 bases, with 10 bases between them. CDR1 and CDR2 from the germline V gene are SGDLS and YYNGEE. The CDR3 runs 14 residues.

The CDR3 DNA sequence: TGTGCCAGCAGCTTGGCGGGGGGCCCTTTCTACGAGCAGTACTTC. Translation: CASSLAGGPFYEQYF. The rearrangement joins TRBV5-5 to TRBJ2-7; TRBD2 is a possible D gene (7 bases). The CDR3 consists of 15 residues. CDR1 and CDR2 from the germline V gene are SGHKS and YYEKEE (reference sequence). Trimming stripped 0 bases from V and 3 bases from J, with 13 bases between.

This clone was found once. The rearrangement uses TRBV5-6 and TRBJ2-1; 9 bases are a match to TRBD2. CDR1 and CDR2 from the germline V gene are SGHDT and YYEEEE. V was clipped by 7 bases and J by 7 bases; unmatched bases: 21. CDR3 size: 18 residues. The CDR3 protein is CASGKAGGQYRIGNEQFF. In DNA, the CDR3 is TGTGCCAGCGGAAAGGCGGGGGGGCAGTACCGAATTGGGAATGAGCAGTTCTTC.

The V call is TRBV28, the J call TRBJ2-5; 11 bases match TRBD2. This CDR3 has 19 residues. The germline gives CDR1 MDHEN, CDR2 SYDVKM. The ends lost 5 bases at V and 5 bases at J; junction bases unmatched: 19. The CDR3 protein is CASSGPGLADQVLEETQYF. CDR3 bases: TGTGCCAGCAGTGGCCCGGGACTAGCGGACCAAGTACTAGAGGAGACCCAGTACTTC.

CDR3 loop: CASSSWFNQPQHF. The CDR3 region has the DNA TGTGCCAGCAGTAGTTGGTTTAATCAGCCCCAGCATTTT. V and J are TRBV27 and TRBJ1-5; D call uncertain. The CDR3 length is 13 residues. Trimming stripped 5 bases from V and 4 bases from J, with 9 bases between. Germline V gene sequence: CDR1 MNHEY, CDR2 SMNVEV (reference sequence).

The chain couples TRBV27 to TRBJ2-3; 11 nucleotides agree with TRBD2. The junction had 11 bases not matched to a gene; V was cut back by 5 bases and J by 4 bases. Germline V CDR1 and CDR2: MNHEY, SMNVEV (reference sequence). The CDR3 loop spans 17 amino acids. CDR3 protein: CASSPTALAGGADTQYF. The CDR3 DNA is TGTGCCAGCAGTCCGACCGCTCTAGCGGGAGGCGCAGATACGCAGTATTTT.

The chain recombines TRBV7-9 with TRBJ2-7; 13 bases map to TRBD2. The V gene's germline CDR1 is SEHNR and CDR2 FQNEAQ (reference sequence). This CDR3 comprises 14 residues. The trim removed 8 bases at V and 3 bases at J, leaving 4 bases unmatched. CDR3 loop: CASERTSGSYEQYF. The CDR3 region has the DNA TGTGCCAGCGAACGGACTAGCGGGAGCTACGAGCAGTACTTC.